The sequence of this TCR beta chain was determined in a study of blood T cell repertoires in COVID-19. Whole-study context: PBMCs, B-cell-depleted T cells, or T cells were the source of the cDNA or gDNA that made up the material.

Repertoires were generated with immunoSEQ multiplex PCR, while TCRdb's copy carries only in-frame clones and drops some. The sample contains about 280,000 clones, roughly 85% of which appear only once. Donors were grouped by their self-reported clinical history. This clonotype was sampled from a woman aged 45-60 years who had recovered from COVID-19. The sample comprised PBMCs or T cells enriched from blood (not recorded which).

The CDR3 nucleotides are TGTGCCAGCAGCCACCCAGACAGCCGTGGCTACACCTTC. Translating it yields CASSHPDSRGYTF. This chain connects TRBV3-1 (or the pseudogene TRBV3-2) to TRBJ1-2; possible D gene TRBD1, 5 bases. The V gene's germline CDR1 is LGHDT and CDR2 YNNKEL (reference sequence). The length of the CDR3 is 13 residues. The V gene lost 3 bases and the J gene lost 7 bases, with 12 bases spanning the gap.